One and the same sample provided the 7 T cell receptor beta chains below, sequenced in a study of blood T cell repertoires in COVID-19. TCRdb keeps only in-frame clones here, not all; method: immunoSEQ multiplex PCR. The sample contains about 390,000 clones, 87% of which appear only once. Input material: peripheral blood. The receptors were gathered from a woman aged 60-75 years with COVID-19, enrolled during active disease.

The CDR3 loop is CATSRYRSSGNTIYF. The CDR3 DNA follows: TGTGCCACCAGCAGATACAGGAGCTCTGGAAACACCATATATTTT. The rearrangement joins TRBV15 to TRBJ1-3; D may be TRBD1 (5 bases). Germline V lookup: CDR1 LNHNV, CDR2 YYDKDF (reference sequence). V was trimmed by 2 bases and J by 0 bases, leaving 8 bases between them. This CDR3 is built from 15 residues.

This CDR3 reads CASSSRGISEAFF. CDR3 bases: TGTGCCAGCAGCAGTAGGGGCATCTCTGAAGCTTTCTTT. This chain uses TRBV21-1 with TRBJ1-1; TRBD1, the table's D call, lacks a check against the DNA. TRBV21-1 is a pseudogene. The CDR3 runs to 13 residues.

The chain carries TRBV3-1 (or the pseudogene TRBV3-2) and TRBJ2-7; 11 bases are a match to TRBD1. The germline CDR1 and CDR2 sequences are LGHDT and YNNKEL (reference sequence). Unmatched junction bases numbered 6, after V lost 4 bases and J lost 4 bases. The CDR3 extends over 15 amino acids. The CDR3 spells CASSPRTGGWYEQYF. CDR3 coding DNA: TGTGCCAGCAGCCCCCGGACAGGGGGCTGGTACGAGCAGTACTTC.

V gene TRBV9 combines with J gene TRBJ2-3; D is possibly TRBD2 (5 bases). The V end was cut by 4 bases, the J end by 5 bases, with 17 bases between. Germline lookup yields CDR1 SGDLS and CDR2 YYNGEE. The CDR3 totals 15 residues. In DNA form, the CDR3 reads TGTGCCAGCAGCCCCGGCACAGCGGCCGGAGATACGCAGTATTTT. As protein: CASSPGTAAGDTQYF.

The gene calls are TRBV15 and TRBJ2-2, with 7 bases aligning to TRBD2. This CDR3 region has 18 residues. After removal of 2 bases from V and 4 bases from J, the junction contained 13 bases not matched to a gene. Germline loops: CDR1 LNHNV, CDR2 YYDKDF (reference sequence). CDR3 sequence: CATSRPRGGQWVTGELFF. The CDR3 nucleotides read TGTGCCACCAGCAGACCCCGGGGAGGGCAATGGGTCACCGGGGAGCTGTTTTTT. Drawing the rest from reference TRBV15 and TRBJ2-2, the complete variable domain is DAMVIQNPRYQVTQFGKPVTLSCSQTLNHNVMYWYQQKSSQAPKLLFHYYDKDFNNEADTPDNFQSRRPNTSFCFLDIRSPGLGDTAMYLCATSRPRGGQWVTGELFFGEGSRLTVL.

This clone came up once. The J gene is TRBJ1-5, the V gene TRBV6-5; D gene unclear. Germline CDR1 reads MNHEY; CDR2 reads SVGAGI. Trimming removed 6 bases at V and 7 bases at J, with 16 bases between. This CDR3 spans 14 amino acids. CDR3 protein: CASSFRWEEQPQHF. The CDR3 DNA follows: TGTGCCAGCAGCTTCAGGTGGGAGGAACAGCCCCAGCATTTT.

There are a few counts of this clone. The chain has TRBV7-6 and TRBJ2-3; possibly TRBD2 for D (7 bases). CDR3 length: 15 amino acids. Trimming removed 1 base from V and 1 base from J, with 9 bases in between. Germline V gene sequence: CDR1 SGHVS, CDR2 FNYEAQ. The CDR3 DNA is TGTGCCAGCAGCTTAGAGGGGGGGGGCACAGATACGCAGTATTTT. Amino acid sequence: CASSLEGGGTDTQYF. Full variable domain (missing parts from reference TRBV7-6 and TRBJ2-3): GAGVSQSPRYKVTKRGQDVALRCDPISGHVSLYWYRQALGQGPEFLTYFNYEAQQDKSGLPNDRFSAERPEGSISTLTIQRTEQRDSAMYRCASSLEGGGTDTQYFGPGTRLTVL.